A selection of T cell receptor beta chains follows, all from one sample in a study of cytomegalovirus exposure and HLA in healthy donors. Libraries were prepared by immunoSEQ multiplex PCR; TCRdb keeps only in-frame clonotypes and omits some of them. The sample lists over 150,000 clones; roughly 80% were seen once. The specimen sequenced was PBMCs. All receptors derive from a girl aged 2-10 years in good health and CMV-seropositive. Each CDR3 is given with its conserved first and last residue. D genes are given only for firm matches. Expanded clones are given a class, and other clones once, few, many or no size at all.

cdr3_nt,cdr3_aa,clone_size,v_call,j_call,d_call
TGTGCCAGCAGTAACACAGTGGGGGCAGGTGAAGCTTTCTTT,CASSNTVGAGEAFF,NA,TRBV28,TRBJ1-1,NA
TGTGCCAGTCACCGGGACAGATTCAATGAGCAGTTCTTC,CASHRDRFNEQFF,NA,TRBV6-1,TRBJ2-1,TRBD1
TGTGCCAGCAGCTCCTCATTACAGAATGGCTACACCTTC,CASSSSLQNGYTF,NA,TRBV27,TRBJ1-2,NA
TGTGCCAGCAGCTTTGTGTGGCGGGAGGGACGGGAGACCCAGTACTTC,CASSFVWREGRETQYF,NA,TRBV5-5,TRBJ2-5,TRBD2
TGTGCCAGTAGTATAGGACAGGCCCCTAATCAGCCCCAGCATTTT,CASSIGQAPNQPQHF,NA,TRBV19,TRBJ1-5,NA
TGTGCCAGCAGCTCCCTCTCGTCCAGCTCCTACGAGCAGTACTTC,CASSSLSSSSYEQYF,NA,TRBV11-2,TRBJ2-7,NA
TGTGCCAGCAGCTCCCCGGTCTTAGATACGCAGTATTTT,CASSSPVLDTQYF,NA,TRBV11-2,TRBJ2-3,NA
TGTGCCAGCAGTTACCGGACTGAAGCTTTCTTT,CASSYRTEAFF,NA,TRBV6-6,TRBJ1-1,NA
TGTGCCAGCAGCAAAGTTCCCAGGCCACTCAATCAGCCCCAGCATTTT,CASSKVPRPLNQPQHF,once,TRBV21-1,TRBJ1-5,NA
TGTGCCAGCACCCCGGACAGGGGTTCGGGCTACGAGCAGTACTTC,CASTPDRGSGYEQYF,NA,TRBV7-2,TRBJ2-7,TRBD1
TGTGCCAGCAGTGAAGCCCCGGGACTAGCCTCCTACAATGAGCAGTTCTTC,CASSEAPGLASYNEQFF,NA,TRBV2,TRBJ2-1,TRBD2
TGTGCCAGTAGTATGAGCGGGGGCACTGGCTACACCTTC,CASSMSGGTGYTF,few,TRBV19,TRBJ1-2,NA
TGCGCCAGCAGCTTGGGACTTTTCACAGATACGCAGTATTTT,CASSLGLFTDTQYF,NA,TRBV5-1,TRBJ2-3,NA
TGCGCCAGCAGCCTCAAGCAGGGGAGCCGTATGAACACTGAAGCTTTCTTT,CASSLKQGSRMNTEAFF,NA,TRBV4-1,TRBJ1-1,NA
TGTGCCAGCTCACAAGGACAGGGGGCAAGTGGGGCCAACGTCCTGACTTTC,CASSQGQGASGANVLTF,few,TRBV18,TRBJ2-6,TRBD1
TGTGCCTGGAGTGTACCATTATGGTCGGGCCTAGCGGGAGGGGGGCGTGAGCAGTTCTTC,CAWSVPLWSGLAGGGREQFF,NA,TRBV30,TRBJ2-1,TRBD2
TGTGCCAGCAGTTTCTCCCTACCCCCCAATCAGCCCCAGCATTTT,CASSFSLPPNQPQHF,NA,TRBV28,TRBJ1-5,NA
TGTGCCAGCAGCCGGTCTAAGCCCTACAATGAGCAGTTCTTC,CASSRSKPYNEQFF,NA,TRBV7-2,TRBJ2-1,NA
TGTGCCAGTAGTATGGGCAGGGTAGGTTTACAGCCCCAGCATTTT,CASSMGRVGLQPQHF,few,TRBV19,TRBJ1-5,NA
TGTGCCAGCAGCTACCGTTGGACACGGCTTCCCGGGGAGCTGTTTTTT,CASSYRWTRLPGELFF,NA,TRBV11-2,TRBJ2-2,NA
TGTGCCTGGAGTCGCACAGGGGATCAGCCCCAGCATTTT,CAWSRTGDQPQHF,NA,TRBV30,TRBJ1-5,TRBD1
TGTGCCAGCAGTTTAACAGTATTTAGCAATCAGCCCCAGCATTTT,CASSLTVFSNQPQHF,few,TRBV27,TRBJ1-5,NA
TGTGCCAGCAGCCAGGACAGGACCTCCGTCAGCGACGAGCAGTACTTC,CASSQDRTSVSDEQYF,once,TRBV28,TRBJ2-7,TRBD1
TGTGCCAGCGCCCTTACAGGTACCTACGAGCAGTACTTC,CASALTGTYEQYF,NA,TRBV6-5,TRBJ2-7,NA
TGCGCCAGCAGCGCCGGACTAGCGGTCCTCGGGGAGCTGTTTTTT,CASSAGLAVLGELFF,NA,TRBV5-1,TRBJ2-2,TRBD2
TGTGCCAGCAGGAACCGGGGAGCCTACGAGCAGTACTTC,CASRNRGAYEQYF,few,TRBV2,TRBJ2-7,NA
TGTGCCAGCAGTCGCCAGACGACAGGGGGAGAAAAACTGTTTTTT,CASSRQTTGGEKLFF,NA,TRBV2,TRBJ1-4,TRBD1
TGTGCCAGCGTGAAGTCGGAGGACGGCTACCCCTTC,CASVKSEDGYPF,NA,TRBV2,TRBJ1-2,NA
TGTGCCAGCAGCTCCACTAGCGCCGGGGAGCTGTTTTTT,CASSSTSAGELFF,NA,TRBV11-3,TRBJ2-2,TRBD2
TGCGCCAGCAGCCCGGCCGGGACAGGGGATGGTGAAGCTTTCTTT,CASSPAGTGDGEAFF,NA,TRBV5-1,TRBJ1-1,TRBD1
TGCAGCGTTGAACGTCGGCATCGGAGCTCCTACGAGCAGTACTTC,CSVERRHRSSYEQYF,NA,TRBV29-1,TRBJ2-7,NA
TGTGCCAGCGACGGACAGAACAATGAGCAGTTCTTC,CASDGQNNEQFF,NA,TRBV5-6,TRBJ2-1,NA
TGTGCCATCAGTGAGATCCCCTTGGGACAGGGAGACGAGCAGTACTTC,CAISEIPLGQGDEQYF,NA,TRBV10-3,TRBJ2-7,TRBD1
TGTGCCAGCAGCTTTCGGACAACGCAGGATACGCAGTATTTT,CASSFRTTQDTQYF,NA,TRBV7-2,TRBJ2-3,NA
TGTGCCTGGAGTGTGGGGCGGCTGGGGGATACGCAGTATTTT,CAWSVGRLGDTQYF,NA,TRBV30,TRBJ2-3,NA
TGTGCCAGCAGTACCCAAACGCAGGGGGCGCAGGCAATGAAAGCTTTCTTT,CASSTQTQGAQAMKAFF,NA,TRBV28,TRBJ1-1,TRBD1
TGTGCCAGCAGTCCCACGGACAGGGGGTGGGGTCAGCCCCAGCATTTT,CASSPTDRGWGQPQHF,NA,TRBV28,TRBJ1-5,TRBD1
TGTGCCAGCAGCCTCACCAGGGCTGACACTGAAGCTTTCTTT,CASSLTRADTEAFF,NA,TRBV7-6,TRBJ1-1,NA
TGTGCCATCAGGCCGGACAGGGGCCAAGAGACCCAGTACTTC,CAIRPDRGQETQYF,NA,TRBV10-3,TRBJ2-5,TRBD1
TGTGCCAGCAGCTCAGGGGCCGGGGAGCTGTTTTTT,CASSSGAGELFF,few,TRBV9,TRBJ2-2,NA
TGCAGCGTTGGTGGACAGGGGGCTACGGAGACCCAGTACTTC,CSVGGQGATETQYF,NA,TRBV29-1,TRBJ2-5,TRBD1
TGTGCCAGCAGCTTGGCCCTGCGGGGTACTGGGGCCAACGTCCTGACTTTC,CASSLALRGTGANVLTF,NA,TRBV5-4,TRBJ2-6,NA
TGTGCCAGTAGCATAGCGGGAGGGCCATACGATACGCAGTATTTT,CASSIAGGPYDTQYF,NA,TRBV19,TRBJ2-3,TRBD2
TGTGCCAGCAGCTTTAGCGGGAGCGGTTCCTACGAGCAGTACTTC,CASSFSGSGSYEQYF,NA,TRBV7-9,TRBJ2-7,TRBD2
TGTGCCAGCAGCCCAGGGGCCCTAAACTATGGCTACACCTTC,CASSPGALNYGYTF,few,TRBV6-5,TRBJ1-2,NA
TGTGCCACCAGCACCCCTGCTAAACAGGGTCCCCAGCATTTT,CATSTPAKQGPQHF,once,TRBV15,TRBJ1-5,NA
TGTGCCAGCAGTGAAGGTTGGACTAGGTGGACATTGTTCACCGGGGAGCTGTTTTTT,CASSEGWTRWTLFTGELFF,NA,TRBV2,TRBJ2-2,TRBD2
TGTGCCAGCAGTTTACAAGAGGGGGACTACACCTTC,CASSLQEGDYTF,NA,TRBV28,TRBJ1-2,NA
TGTGCCTGGAGTCGGGACACGTCAAAACTGTTTTTT,CAWSRDTSKLFF,NA,TRBV30,TRBJ1-4,NA